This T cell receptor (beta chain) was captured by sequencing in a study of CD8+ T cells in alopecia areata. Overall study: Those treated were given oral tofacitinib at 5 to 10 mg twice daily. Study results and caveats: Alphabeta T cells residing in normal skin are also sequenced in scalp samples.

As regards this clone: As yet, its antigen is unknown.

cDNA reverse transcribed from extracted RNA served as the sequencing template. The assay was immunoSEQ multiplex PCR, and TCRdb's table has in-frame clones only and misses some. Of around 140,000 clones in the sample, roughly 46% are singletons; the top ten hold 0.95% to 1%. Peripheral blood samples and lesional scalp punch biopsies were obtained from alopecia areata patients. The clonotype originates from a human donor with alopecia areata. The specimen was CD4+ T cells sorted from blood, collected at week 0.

The CDR3 DNA reads TGTGCCAGCAGCCAAGAGAGGGTAGAGTCTTCACCCCTCCACTTT. It yields the protein CASSQERVESSPLHF. This sequence joins TRBV14 and TRBJ1-6; the D is unclear. CDR3 size: 15 residues. Looked up from germline, CDR1 is SGHDN and CDR2 is FVKESK. V lost 0 bases and J lost 9, with 12 bases in between.